Included here is one T cell receptor (beta chain) sequence, with context. Its antigen is currently unknown. The protocol was immunoSEQ multiplex PCR, while the TCRdb copy is restricted to in-frame clones and leaves out a portion. The sample has approximately 2.4 million clones, approximately 96% seen once. This entry is derived from a study of shared clonotypes between healthy human individuals. Study as a whole: CD4 naive and memory got three plates each, CD8 naive two, CD8 memory one.

The study, taken as a whole, reports: How much donors shared clonotypes was expected to be affected by sequencing depth. Naive CD4 clonotype sharing across four donors was roughly 5%. What naive subsets generally showed was a larger estimated richness than memory subsets showed.

The CDR3 contains 11 residues. Deletions cut 8 bases from V and 11 bases from J, with 18 bases between. Germline CDR1 and CDR2: GTSNPN and SVGIG (reference sequence). The sequenced material came from naive CD4+ T cells sorted from blood. Subset reported: CD45RA+ positively selected. The receptor's source is a man between 18 and 35 years old in good health. The genes are TRBV30 and TRBJ1-1; no clear D gene. The DNA for the CDR3 is TGTGCCCGTCTGCGTGGGCAAGAGGCTTTCTTT. Amino acid sequence: CARLRGQEAFF. Full variable domain (remainder filled in from reference TRBV30 and TRBJ1-1): SQTIHQWPATLVQPVGSPLSLECTVEGTSNPNLYWYRQAAGRGLQLLFYSVGIGQISSEVPQNLSASRPQDRQFILSSKKLLLSDSGFYLCARLRGQEAFFGQGTRLTVV.